This T cell receptor beta chain was documented in a study of patients and donors after allogeneic stem cell transplantation. V was pared by 0 bases and J by 5 bases, with 8 bases of the junction left unmatched. The germline CDR1 and CDR2 sequences are SGDLS and YYNGEE. This CDR3 contains 16 residues. A single record per CDR3 protein comes from TCRdb applying MiXCR to the RT-PCR reads. Seen here are some 880,000 distinct CDR3 sequences, 18% observed once, and the top ten hold roughly 6.4%. What was sequenced was blood, either unsorted or a sorted T cell fraction (not recorded which). V and J are TRBV9 and TRBJ2-5; 9 nucleotides match TRBD1. The TCR originated in a human donor who was either an allogeneic HSCT recipient or a stem cell or donor lymphocyte infusion donor (not recorded which). It is not recorded whose cells these are; they may come from a transplant donor. The CDR3 nucleotides are TGTGCCAGCAGCGTAGCGTGGACAGGGGATTGGGAGACCCAGTACTTC. Amino acid sequence: CASSVAWTGDWETQYF.